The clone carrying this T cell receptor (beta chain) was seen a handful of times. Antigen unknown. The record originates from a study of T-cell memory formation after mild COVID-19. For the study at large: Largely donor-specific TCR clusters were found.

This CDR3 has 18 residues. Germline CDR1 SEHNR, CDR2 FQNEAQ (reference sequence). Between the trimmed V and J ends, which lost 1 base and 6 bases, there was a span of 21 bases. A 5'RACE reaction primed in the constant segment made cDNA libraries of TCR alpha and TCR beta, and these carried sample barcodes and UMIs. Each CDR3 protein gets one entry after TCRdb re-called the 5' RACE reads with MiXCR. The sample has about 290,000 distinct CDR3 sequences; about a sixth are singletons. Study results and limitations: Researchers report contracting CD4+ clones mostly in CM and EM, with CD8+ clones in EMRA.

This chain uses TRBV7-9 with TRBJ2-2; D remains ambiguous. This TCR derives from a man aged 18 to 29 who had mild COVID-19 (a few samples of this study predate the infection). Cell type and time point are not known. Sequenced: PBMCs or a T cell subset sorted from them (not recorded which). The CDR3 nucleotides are TGTGCCAGCAGCTTAGTTCCCGGGTCCGCTCCGGTGGCCGGGGAGCTGTTTTTT. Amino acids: CASSLVPGSAPVAGELFF.